The 5 T cell receptor beta chains listed next were all sequenced from one sample in a study of blood T cell repertoires in COVID-19. Assay: immunoSEQ multiplex PCR; the TCRdb copy retains only in-frame clones and omits some. This sample has about 200,000 clones, with roughly 84% found just once. The sample was peripheral blood. The receptors shown here come from an elderly woman with acute or convalescent COVID-19.

The chain is built from TRBV4-3 and TRBJ1-2, with D maybe TRBD1 (5 bases). This CDR3 has 17 amino acids. The germline V and J ends were trimmed by 0 bases and 1 base, with 15 bases remaining between them. The germline V gene encodes CDR1 LGHNA and CDR2 YSLEER. CDR3 amino acids: CASSQDYTGGFNYGYTF. The DNA for the CDR3 is TGCGCCAGCAGCCAAGATTACACAGGCGGCTTTAACTATGGCTACACCTTC.

About this clone: A junction end diverges from the germline sequence, so it may reflect a read error. V gene TRBV28 combines with J gene TRBJ2-3; the match to TRBD2 covers 11 bases. The CDR3 has 13 residues. Germline CDR1 reads MDHEN; CDR2 reads SYDVKM. CDR3 DNA: TGTGCCAGCAGTCCACTCCTAGCGGGAGGCCATCATTTT. Translated: CASSPLLAGGHHF.

The rearrangement joins TRBV5-4 to TRBJ2-6; D gene uncertain. The CDR3 extends over 14 amino acids. The germline V and J ends were trimmed by 3 bases and 2 bases, with 6 bases remaining between them. Germline lookup yields CDR1 SGHNT and CDR2 YYREEE (reference sequence). CDR3 nucleotides: TGTGCCAGCAGCTCGCGAACTGGGGCCAACGTCCTGACTTTC. Residues: CASSSRTGANVLTF.

This clone was observed many times. The rearrangement uses TRBV6-5 and TRBJ2-2; maybe TRBD1 (5 bases). Germline V CDR1 and CDR2: MNHEY, SVGAGI. Between the trimmed V and J ends, which lost 0 bases and 8 bases, there was a span of 13 bases. CDR3 length: 15 residues. CDR3 coding DNA: TGTGCCAGCAGTTACTCGGTAACAGGAGAAGGGGAGCTGTTTTTT. Translated: CASSYSVTGEGELFF.

The sample holds a few counts of this clone. This chain joins TRBV5-1 and TRBJ1-1; D might be TRBD1 (6 bases). This CDR3 comprises 14 residues. Trimming took 4 bases from V and 4 from J, leaving 14 bases between them. Germline V CDR1 and CDR2: SGHRS, YFSETQ. CDR3 sequence reads: CASSADRSVTEAFF. The CDR3 nucleotides read TGCGCCAGCAGCGCCGACAGGTCTGTCACTGAAGCTTTCTTT.